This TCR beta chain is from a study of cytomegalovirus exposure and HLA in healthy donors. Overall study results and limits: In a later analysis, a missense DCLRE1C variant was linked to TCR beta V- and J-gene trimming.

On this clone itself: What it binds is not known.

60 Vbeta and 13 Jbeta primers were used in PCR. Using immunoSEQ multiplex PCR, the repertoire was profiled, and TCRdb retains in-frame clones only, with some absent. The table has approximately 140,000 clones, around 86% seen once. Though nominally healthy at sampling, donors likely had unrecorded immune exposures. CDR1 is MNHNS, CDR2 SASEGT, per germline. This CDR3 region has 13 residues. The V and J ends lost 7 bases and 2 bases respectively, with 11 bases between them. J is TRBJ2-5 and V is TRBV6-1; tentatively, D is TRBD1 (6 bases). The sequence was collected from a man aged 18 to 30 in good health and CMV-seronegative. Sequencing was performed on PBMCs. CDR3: CASIGTSQETQYF. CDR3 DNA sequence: TGTGCCAGCATCGGGACATCTCAAGAGACCCAGTACTTC.